A selection of T cell receptor beta chains follows, all from one sample in a study of blood T cell repertoires in COVID-19. Clones were sequenced by immunoSEQ multiplex PCR, and TCRdb holds only the in-frame ones, with some missing. Found here are some 250,000 clones, about 88% of them singletons; the top ten hold over 6%. Material: peripheral blood. These receptors were taken from a woman between 65 and 79 years old with active or convalescent COVID-19. The conserved cysteine and the conserved F or W are not part of the CDR3 here.

v_call: TRBV3-1/TRBV3-2
j_call: TRBJ1-1
cdr3_length: 11
cdr3_aa: ASRLTANTEAF

v_call: TRBV5-6
j_call: TRBJ1-6
cdr3_length: 13
cdr3_aa: ASSLDRGNNSPLH

v_call: TRBV12-5
j_call: TRBJ2-1
cdr3_length: 14
cdr3_aa: ASGSATAPLGNEQF

v_call: TRBV4-2
j_call: TRBJ2-2
cdr3_length: 13
cdr3_aa: ASSRGEAGTGELF

v_call: TRBV14
j_call: TRBJ2-3
cdr3_length: 14
cdr3_aa: ASSQDSGGNTDTQY

v_call: TRBV4-3
j_call: TRBJ1-1
cdr3_length: 12
cdr3_aa: ASSQDLTGASAF

v_call: TRBV19
j_call: TRBJ1-5
cdr3_length: 15
cdr3_aa: ASSAPLTGGGHQPQH

v_call: TRBV5-1
j_call: TRBJ1-2
cdr3_length: 13
cdr3_aa: ASTPGGATLYGYT

v_call: TRBV4-3
j_call: TRBJ2-3
cdr3_length: 13
cdr3_aa: ASSLDRVRTDTQY

v_call: TRBV7-2
j_call: TRBJ2-7
cdr3_length: 17
cdr3_aa: ASSLRATSGALTTYEQY

v_call: TRBV3-1/TRBV3-2
j_call: TRBJ1-2
cdr3_length: 13
cdr3_aa: ASKRQGASLYGYT

v_call: TRBV9
j_call: TRBJ1-1
cdr3_length: 13
cdr3_aa: ASSVAGRVDTEAF

v_call: TRBV5-8
j_call: TRBJ2-3
cdr3_length: 13
cdr3_aa: ASSPGGTGGDTQY

v_call: TRBV9
j_call: TRBJ1-1
cdr3_length: 13
cdr3_aa: ASSVGAGGVGEAF

v_call: TRBV27
j_call: TRBJ2-7
cdr3_length: 11
cdr3_aa: ASSSLIPYEQY

v_call: TRBV5-1
j_call: TRBJ1-1
cdr3_length: 12
cdr3_aa: ASSAGGVGTEAF

v_call: TRBV6-5
j_call: TRBJ2-2
cdr3_length: 11
cdr3_aa: ASSSGDTGELF

v_call: TRBV5-1
j_call: TRBJ2-7
cdr3_length: 12
cdr3_aa: ASSAETGPYEQY

v_call: TRBV5-4
j_call: TRBJ2-1
cdr3_length: 13
cdr3_aa: ASSLAQRGGQEQF

v_call: TRBV27
j_call: TRBJ2-2
cdr3_length: 9
cdr3_aa: ASTQTGELF

v_call: TRBV6-6
j_call: TRBJ1-2
cdr3_length: 11
cdr3_aa: ASSYSAAGGYT

v_call: TRBV10-3
j_call: TRBJ1-1
cdr3_length: 11
cdr3_aa: AISKGTTQEAF